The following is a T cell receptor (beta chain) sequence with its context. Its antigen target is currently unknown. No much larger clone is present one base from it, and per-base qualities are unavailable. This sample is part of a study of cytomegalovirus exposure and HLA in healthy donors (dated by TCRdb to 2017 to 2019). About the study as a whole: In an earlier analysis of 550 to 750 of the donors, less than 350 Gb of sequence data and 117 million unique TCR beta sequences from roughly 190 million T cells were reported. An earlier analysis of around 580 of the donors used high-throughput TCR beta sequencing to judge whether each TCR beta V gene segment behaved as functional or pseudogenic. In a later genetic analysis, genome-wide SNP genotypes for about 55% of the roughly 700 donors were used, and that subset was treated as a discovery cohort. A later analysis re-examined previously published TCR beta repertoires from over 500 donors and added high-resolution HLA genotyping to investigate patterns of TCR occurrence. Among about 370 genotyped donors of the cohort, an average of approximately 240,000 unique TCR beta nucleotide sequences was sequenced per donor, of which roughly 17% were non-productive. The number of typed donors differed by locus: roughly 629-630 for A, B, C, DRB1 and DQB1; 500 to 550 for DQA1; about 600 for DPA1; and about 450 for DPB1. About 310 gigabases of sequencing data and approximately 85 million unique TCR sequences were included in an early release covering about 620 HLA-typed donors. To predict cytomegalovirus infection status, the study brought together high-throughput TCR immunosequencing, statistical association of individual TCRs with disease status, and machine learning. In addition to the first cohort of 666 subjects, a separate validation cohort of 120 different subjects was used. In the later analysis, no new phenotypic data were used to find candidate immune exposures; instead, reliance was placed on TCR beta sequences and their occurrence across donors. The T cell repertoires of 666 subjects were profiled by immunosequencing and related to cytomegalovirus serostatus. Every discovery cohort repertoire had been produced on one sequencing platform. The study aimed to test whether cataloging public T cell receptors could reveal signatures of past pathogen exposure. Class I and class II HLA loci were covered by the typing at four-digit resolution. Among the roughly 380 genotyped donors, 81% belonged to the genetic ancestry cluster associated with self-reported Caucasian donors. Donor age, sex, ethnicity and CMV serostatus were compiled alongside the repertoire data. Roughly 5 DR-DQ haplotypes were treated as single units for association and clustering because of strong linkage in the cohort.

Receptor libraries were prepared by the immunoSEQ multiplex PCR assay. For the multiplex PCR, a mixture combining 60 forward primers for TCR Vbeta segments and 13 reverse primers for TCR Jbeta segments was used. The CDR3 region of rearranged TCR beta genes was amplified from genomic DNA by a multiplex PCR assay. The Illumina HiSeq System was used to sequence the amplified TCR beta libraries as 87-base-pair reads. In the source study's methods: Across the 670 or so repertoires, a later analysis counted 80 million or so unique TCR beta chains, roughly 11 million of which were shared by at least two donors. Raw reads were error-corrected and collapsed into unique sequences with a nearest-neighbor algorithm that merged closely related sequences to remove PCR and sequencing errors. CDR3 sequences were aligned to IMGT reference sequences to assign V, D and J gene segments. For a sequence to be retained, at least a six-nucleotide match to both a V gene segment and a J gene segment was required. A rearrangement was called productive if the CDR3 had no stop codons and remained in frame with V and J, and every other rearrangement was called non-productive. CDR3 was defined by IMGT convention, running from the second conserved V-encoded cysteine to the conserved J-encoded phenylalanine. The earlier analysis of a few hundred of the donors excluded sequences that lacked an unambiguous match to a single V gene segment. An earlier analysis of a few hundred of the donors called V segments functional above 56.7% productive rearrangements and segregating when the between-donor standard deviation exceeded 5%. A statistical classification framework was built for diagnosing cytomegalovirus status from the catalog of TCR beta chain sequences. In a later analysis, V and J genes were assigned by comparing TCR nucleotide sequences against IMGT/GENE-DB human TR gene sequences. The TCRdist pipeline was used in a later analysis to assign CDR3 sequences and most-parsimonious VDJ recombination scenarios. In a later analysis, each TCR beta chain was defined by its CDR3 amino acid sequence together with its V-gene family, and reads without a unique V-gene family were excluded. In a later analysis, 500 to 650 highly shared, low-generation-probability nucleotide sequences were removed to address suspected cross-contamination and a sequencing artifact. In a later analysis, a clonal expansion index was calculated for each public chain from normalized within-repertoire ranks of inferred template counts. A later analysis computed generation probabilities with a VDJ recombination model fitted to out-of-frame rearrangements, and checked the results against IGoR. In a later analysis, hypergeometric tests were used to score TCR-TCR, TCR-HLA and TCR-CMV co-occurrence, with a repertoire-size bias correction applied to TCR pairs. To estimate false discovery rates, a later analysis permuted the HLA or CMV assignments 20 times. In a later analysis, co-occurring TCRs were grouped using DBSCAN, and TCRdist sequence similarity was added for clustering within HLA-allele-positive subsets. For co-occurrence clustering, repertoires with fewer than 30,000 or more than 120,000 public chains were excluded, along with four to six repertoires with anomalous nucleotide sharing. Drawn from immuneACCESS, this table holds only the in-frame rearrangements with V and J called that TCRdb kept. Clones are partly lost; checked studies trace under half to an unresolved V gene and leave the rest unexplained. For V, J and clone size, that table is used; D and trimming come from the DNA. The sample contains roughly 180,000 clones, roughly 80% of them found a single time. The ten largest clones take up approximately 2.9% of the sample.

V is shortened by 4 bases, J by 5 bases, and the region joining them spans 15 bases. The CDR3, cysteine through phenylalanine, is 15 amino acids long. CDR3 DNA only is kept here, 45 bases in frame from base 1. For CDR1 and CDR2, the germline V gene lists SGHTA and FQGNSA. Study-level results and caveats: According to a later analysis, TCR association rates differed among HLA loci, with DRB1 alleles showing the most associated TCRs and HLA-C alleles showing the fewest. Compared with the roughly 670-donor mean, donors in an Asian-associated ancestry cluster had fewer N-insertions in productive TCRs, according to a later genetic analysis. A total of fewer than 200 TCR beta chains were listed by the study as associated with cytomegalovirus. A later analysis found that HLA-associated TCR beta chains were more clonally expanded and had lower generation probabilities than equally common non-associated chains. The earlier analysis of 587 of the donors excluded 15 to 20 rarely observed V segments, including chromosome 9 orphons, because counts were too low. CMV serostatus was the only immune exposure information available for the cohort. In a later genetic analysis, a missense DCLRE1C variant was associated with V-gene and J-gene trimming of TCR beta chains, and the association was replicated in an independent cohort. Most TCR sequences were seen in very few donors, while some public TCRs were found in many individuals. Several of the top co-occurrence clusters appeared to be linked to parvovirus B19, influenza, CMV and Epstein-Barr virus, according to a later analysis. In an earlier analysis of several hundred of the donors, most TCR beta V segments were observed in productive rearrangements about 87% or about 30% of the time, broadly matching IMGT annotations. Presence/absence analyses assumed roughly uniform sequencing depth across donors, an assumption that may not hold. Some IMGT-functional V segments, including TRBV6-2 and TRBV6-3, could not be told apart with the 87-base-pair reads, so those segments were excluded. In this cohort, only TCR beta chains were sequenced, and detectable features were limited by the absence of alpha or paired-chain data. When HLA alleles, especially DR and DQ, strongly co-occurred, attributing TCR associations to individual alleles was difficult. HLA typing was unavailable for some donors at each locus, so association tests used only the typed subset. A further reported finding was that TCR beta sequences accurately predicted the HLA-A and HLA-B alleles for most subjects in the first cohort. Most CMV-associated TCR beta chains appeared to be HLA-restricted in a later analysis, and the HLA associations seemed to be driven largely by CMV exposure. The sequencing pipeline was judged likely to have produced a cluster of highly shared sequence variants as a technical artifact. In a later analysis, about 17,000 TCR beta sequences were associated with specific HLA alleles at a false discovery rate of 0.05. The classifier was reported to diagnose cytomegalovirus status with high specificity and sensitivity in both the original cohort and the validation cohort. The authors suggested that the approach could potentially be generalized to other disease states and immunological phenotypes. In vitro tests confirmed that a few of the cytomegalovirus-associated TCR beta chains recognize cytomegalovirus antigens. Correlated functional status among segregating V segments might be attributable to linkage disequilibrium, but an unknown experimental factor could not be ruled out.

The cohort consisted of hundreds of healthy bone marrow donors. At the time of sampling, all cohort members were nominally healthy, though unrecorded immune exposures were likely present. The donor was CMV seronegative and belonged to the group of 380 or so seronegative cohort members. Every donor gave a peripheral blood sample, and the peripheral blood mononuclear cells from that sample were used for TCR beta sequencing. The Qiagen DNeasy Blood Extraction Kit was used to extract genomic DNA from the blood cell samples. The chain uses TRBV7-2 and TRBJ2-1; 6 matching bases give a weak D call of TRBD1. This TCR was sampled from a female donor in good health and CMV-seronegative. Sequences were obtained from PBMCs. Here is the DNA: TGTGCCAGCAGCTCAACCGGGACATATAACAATGAGCAGTTCTTC. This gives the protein CASSSTGTYNNEQFF.